This TCR beta chain came from a study of blood T cell repertoires in COVID-19. Study summary: Nucleic acid was either cDNA or gDNA, and it came from T cells, B-cell-depleted T cells, or PBMCs.

This table comes from immunoSEQ multiplex PCR, and its TCRdb copy is limited to in-frame clones, with some not included. Found here are about 240,000 clones, roughly four fifths of them singletons; the top ten hold roughly a tenth. The V and J ends lost 0 bases and 7 bases, in that order; junction bases with no gene match: 9. The CDR3 runs to 16 residues. Looked up from germline, CDR1 is SGHRS and CDR2 is YFSETQ. This TCR came from a woman of 80 years or more with acute or convalescent COVID-19. The rearrangement joins TRBV5-1 to TRBJ2-5; 10 nucleotides align to TRBD2. The sample was peripheral blood. The CDR3 DNA sequence: TGCGCCAGCAGCTTGGAAGGTAGCGGGGGGCAGGGGACCCAGTACTTC. Translated: CASSLEGSGGQGTQYF.